The rows below give T cell receptor beta chains drawn from one sample of a study of CD8 T cells in Susac syndrome. TCRdb recomputed calls from the immunoSEQ multiplex PCR reads with MiXCR, one row per CDR3 protein. The table lists about 440,000 distinct CDR3 sequences, approximately 85% of them singletons. The source material was CD8+ T cells from PBMCs. Receptors originate from a human donor with multiple sclerosis. CDR3s include the opening cysteine and the closing phenylalanine or tryptophan. Each record gives: clone size, V gene, J gene, D gene, CDR3 length, CDR3 DNA, CDR3 protein. The D gene is left open where the match is weak. Not all rows give a size; the values are once, few, many and, for expanded clones, a class.

abundance: -
v_gene: TRBV5-6
j_gene: TRBJ2-1
d_gene: -
len: 14
CDR3nt: TGTGCCAGCAGCCTCCCCCTAGGAGACCGAGAGCAGTTCTTC
CDR3aa: CASSLPLGDREQFF

abundance: -
v_gene: TRBV27
j_gene: TRBJ2-5
d_gene: TRBD1
len: 13
CDR3nt: TGTGCCAGTGGCGAGGGGGCAGGGGAGACCCAGTACTTC
CDR3aa: CASGEGAGETQYF

abundance: once
v_gene: TRBV6-7
j_gene: TRBJ2-7
d_gene: -
len: 19
CDR3nt: TGTGCCAGCAGCGTCTTGTGGGATTCAACATCGACAGTCCCTTACGAGCAGTACTTC
CDR3aa: CASSVLWDSTSTVPYEQYF

abundance: -
v_gene: TRBV27
j_gene: TRBJ1-2
d_gene: -
len: 16
CDR3nt: TGTGCCAGCAGTTTAAGTGACCGAGAAGACAACTATGGCTACACCTTC
CDR3aa: CASSLSDREDNYGYTF

abundance: -
v_gene: TRBV12-3/TRBV12-4
j_gene: TRBJ1-4
d_gene: -
len: 15
CDR3nt: TGTGCCAGCAGTTTAACGGGGTCGACTAATGAAAAACTGTTTTTT
CDR3aa: CASSLTGSTNEKLFF

abundance: -
v_gene: TRBV20-1
j_gene: TRBJ2-1
d_gene: TRBD2
len: 13
CDR3nt: TGCAGTGCCCCGGGGCTAGCGGGGGGGTCTGAGTTCTTC
CDR3aa: CSAPGLAGGSEFF

abundance: -
v_gene: TRBV6-6
j_gene: TRBJ2-1
d_gene: TRBD2
len: 16
CDR3nt: TGTGCCAGCAGTTACTCGATGACTAGCGTTCTCAGTGAGCAGTTCTTC
CDR3aa: CASSYSMTSVLSEQFF

abundance: once
v_gene: TRBV2
j_gene: TRBJ2-3
d_gene: -
len: 12
CDR3nt: TGTGCCAGCAGGGATGGAGGAGATACGCAGTATTTT
CDR3aa: CASRDGGDTQYF

abundance: -
v_gene: TRBV4-1
j_gene: TRBJ1-4
d_gene: -
len: 15
CDR3nt: TGCGCCAGCAGCCAAGAGCCCGGGGGCCATGAAAAACTGTTTTTT
CDR3aa: CASSQEPGGHEKLFF

abundance: -
v_gene: TRBV5-1
j_gene: TRBJ2-7
d_gene: -
len: 14
CDR3nt: TGCGCCAGCAGCTTGCACCACGGGACCTACGAGCAGTACTTC
CDR3aa: CASSLHHGTYEQYF

abundance: -
v_gene: TRBV28
j_gene: TRBJ2-1
d_gene: TRBD2
len: 17
CDR3nt: TGTGCCAGCAGTTTATGGTCCGGGACTAGCGGGACCGATGAGCAGTTCTTC
CDR3aa: CASSLWSGTSGTDEQFF

abundance: -
v_gene: TRBV27
j_gene: TRBJ2-7
d_gene: TRBD2
len: 15
CDR3nt: TGTGCCAGCAGTTTAACGCTAGCGGGGGCCTACGAGCAGTACTTC
CDR3aa: CASSLTLAGAYEQYF

abundance: -
v_gene: TRBV28
j_gene: TRBJ2-3
d_gene: TRBD2
len: 13
CDR3nt: TGTGCCAGCAACCGCGGGGGGCCAGATACGCAGTATTTT
CDR3aa: CASNRGGPDTQYF

abundance: -
v_gene: TRBV5-6
j_gene: TRBJ2-1
d_gene: TRBD2
len: 15
CDR3nt: TGTGCCAGCCGGGGGGGCAGCGCCCCAGGAAATGAGCAGTTCTTC
CDR3aa: CASRGGSAPGNEQFF

abundance: -
v_gene: TRBV5-6
j_gene: TRBJ2-7
d_gene: -
len: 15
CDR3nt: TGTGCCAGCAGCTTGACGGGACGAGAGTTCTACGAGCAGTACTTC
CDR3aa: CASSLTGREFYEQYF

abundance: -
v_gene: TRBV6-2/TRBV6-3
j_gene: TRBJ1-1
d_gene: -
len: 15
CDR3nt: TGTGCCAGCAGTTACGACTGGGGAATGAACACTGAAGCTTTCTTT
CDR3aa: CASSYDWGMNTEAFF

abundance: -
v_gene: TRBV28
j_gene: TRBJ2-1
d_gene: TRBD1
len: 16
CDR3nt: TGTGCCAGCAGTTTCCAACAGGGGTCCCCCTACAATGAGCAGTTCTTC
CDR3aa: CASSFQQGSPYNEQFF

abundance: -
v_gene: TRBV20-1
j_gene: TRBJ1-2
d_gene: -
len: 12
CDR3nt: TGCAGTGCCAGACCAGAGGGCTATGGCTACACCTTC
CDR3aa: CSARPEGYGYTF